This record covers a single T cell receptor (beta chain). Using unique molecular identifiers, the investigators prepared the TCRbeta library. Via MiXCR, TCRdb re-called the PCR reads, giving one row per CDR3 protein. The sample records 90,000 to 100,000 distinct CDR3 sequences, 12% being singletons. These data are taken from a study of T-cell reconstitution after alpha-beta-depleted transplantation in children. CDR1 is SQVTM, CDR2 ANQGSEA, per germline. Trimming removed 6 bases from V and 5 bases from J, with 16 bases in between. The CDR3 is 14 residues long. This TCR was sampled from a human donor who donated a stem cell graft to a child with inherited bone marrow failure. This chain connects TRBV29-1 to TRBJ2-2; TRBD1 might be the D (6 bases). The material was PBMCs from the stem cell graft donor, obtained from the stem cell graft. In DNA form, the CDR3 reads TGCAGCGTCTATCTCCTCAGGGGTACCGGGGAGCTGTTTTTT. Translating it yields CSVYLLRGTGELFF.